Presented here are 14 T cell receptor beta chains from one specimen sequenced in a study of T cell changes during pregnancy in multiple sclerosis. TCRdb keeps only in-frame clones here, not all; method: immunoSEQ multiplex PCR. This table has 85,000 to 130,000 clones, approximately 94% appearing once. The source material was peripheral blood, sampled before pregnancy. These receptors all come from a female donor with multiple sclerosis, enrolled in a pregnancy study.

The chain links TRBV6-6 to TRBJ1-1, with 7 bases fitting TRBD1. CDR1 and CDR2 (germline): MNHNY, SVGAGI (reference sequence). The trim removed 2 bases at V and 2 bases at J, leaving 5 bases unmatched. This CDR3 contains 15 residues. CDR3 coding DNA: TGTGCCAGCAGTTACGTGACAGGGCCTAACACTGAAGCTTTCTTT. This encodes CASSYVTGPNTEAFF.

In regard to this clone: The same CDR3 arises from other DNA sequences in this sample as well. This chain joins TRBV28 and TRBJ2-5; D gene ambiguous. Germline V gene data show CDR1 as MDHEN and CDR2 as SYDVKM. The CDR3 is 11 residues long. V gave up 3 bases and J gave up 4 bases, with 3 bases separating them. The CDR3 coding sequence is TGTGCCAGCAGTTTTCTAGAGACCCAGTACTTC. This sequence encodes CASSFLETQYF. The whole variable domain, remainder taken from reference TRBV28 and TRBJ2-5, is DVKVTQSSRYLVKRTGEKVFLECVQDMDHENMFWYRQDPGLGLRLIYFSYDVKMKEKGDIPEGYSVSREKKERFSLILESASTNQTSMYLCASSFLETQYFGPGTRLLVL.

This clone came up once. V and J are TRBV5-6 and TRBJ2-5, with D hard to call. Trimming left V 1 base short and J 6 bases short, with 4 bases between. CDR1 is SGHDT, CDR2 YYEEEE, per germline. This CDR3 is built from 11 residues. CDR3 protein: CASSLSQTQYF. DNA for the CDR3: TGTGCCAGCAGCTTGTCTCAGACCCAGTACTTC.

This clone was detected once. This CDR3 reads CASSVGGSGASGYTF. The CDR3 DNA sequence: TGTGCCAGCAGCGTAGGGGGATCTGGGGCGAGTGGCTACACCTTC. V and J are TRBV9 and TRBJ1-2, with D possibly matching TRBD1 (5 bases). Germline values: CDR1 SGDLS, CDR2 YYNGEE. Trimming left V 0 bases short and J 7 bases short, with 16 bases between. The CDR3 consists of 15 residues. The whole variable domain, remainder taken from reference TRBV9 and TRBJ1-2, is DSGVTQTPKHLITATGQRVTLRCSPRSGDLSVYWYQQSLDQGLQFLIQYYNGEERAKGNILERFSAQQFPDLHSELNLSSLELGDSALYFCASSVGGSGASGYTFGSGTRLTVV.

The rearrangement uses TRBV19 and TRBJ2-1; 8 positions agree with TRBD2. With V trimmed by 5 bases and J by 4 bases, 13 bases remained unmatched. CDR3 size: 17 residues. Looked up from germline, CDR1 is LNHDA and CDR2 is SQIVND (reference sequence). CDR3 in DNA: TGTGCCAGTAGTCCCCCCGGGGGGACTAGGCTTTACAATGAGCAGTTCTTC. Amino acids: CASSPPGGTRLYNEQFF.

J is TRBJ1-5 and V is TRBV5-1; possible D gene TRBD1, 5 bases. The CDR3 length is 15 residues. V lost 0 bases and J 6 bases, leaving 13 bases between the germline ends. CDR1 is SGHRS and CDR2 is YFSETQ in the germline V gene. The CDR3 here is CASSLDGTGAQPQHF. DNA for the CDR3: TGCGCCAGCAGCTTGGATGGAACAGGTGCTCAGCCCCAGCATTTT.

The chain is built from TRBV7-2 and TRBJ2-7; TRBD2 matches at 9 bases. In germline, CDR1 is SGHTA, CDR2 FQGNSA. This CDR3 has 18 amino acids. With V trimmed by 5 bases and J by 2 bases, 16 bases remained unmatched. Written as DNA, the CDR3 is TGTGCCAGCAGCCCTAGAGCTATGGCTAGCGGGATCGCCTACGAGCAGTACTTC. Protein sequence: CASSPRAMASGIAYEQYF.

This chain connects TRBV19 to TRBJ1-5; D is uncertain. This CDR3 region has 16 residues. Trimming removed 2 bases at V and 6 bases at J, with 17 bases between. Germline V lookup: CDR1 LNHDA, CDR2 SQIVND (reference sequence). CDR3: CASSISEGGFGQPQHF. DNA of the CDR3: TGTGCCAGTAGTATATCCGAAGGAGGGTTCGGTCAGCCCCAGCATTTT.

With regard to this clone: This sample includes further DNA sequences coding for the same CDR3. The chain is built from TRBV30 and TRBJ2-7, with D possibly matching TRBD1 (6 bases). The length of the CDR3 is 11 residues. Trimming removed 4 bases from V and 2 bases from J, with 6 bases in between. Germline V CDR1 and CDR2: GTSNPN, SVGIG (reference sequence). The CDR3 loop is CAWTGAYEQYF. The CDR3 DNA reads TGTGCCTGGACAGGGGCCTACGAGCAGTACTTC.

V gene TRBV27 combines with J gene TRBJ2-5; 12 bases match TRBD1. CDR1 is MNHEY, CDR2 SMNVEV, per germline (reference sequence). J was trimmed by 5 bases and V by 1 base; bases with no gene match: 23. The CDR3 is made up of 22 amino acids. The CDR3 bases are TGTGCCAGCAGTTTATTCATTCCCCGGGACAGGGGGCCCCCCCAGGTTTGGGAGACCCAGTACTTC. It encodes CASSLFIPRDRGPPQVWETQYF.

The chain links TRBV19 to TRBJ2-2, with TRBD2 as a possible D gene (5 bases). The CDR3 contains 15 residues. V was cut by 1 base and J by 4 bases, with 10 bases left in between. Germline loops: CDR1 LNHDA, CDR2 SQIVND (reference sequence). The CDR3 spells CASSIGTGSTGELFF. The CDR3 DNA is TGTGCCAGTAGTATAGGAACGGGGTCCACCGGGGAGCTGTTTTTT.

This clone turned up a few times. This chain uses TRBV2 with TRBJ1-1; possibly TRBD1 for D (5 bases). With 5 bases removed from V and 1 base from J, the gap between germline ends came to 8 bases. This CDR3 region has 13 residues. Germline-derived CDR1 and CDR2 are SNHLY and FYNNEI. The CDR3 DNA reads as TGTGCCAGCAGTAAAGACAGGAACACTGAAGCTTTCTTT. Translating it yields CASSKDRNTEAFF.

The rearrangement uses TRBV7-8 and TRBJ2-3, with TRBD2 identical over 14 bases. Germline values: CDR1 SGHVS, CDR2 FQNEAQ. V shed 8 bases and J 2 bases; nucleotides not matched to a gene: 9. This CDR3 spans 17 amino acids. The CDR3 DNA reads TGTGCCAGCTGCCGGAGGACTAGCGGGAGGCCCACAGATACGCAGTATTTT. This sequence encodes CASCRRTSGRPTDTQYF.

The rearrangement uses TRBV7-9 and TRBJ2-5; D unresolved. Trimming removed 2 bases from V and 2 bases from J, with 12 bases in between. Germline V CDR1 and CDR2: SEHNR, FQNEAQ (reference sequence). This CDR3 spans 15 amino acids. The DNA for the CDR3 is TGTGCCAGCAGCTTACCAGGAACGTTGCAAGAGACCCAGTACTTC. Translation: CASSLPGTLQETQYF.